The source of this T cell receptor (beta chain) is a study of neurological immune-mediated disorders. Study in general: Multiple sclerosis patients numbered about 35, with around 31 relapsing-remitting and 3 secondary progressive. The study, taken as a whole, reports: Patients with HTLV-1-associated myelopathy had the highest level of TCR clonal expansion, whereas patients with multiple sclerosis had the lowest level, falling beneath the level found in healthy controls.

The CDR3 covers 17 residues. V shed 6 bases, J shed 6 bases, and the junction held 16 bases outside the gene matches. Germline V gives CDR1 MNHEY, CDR2 SVGAGI. TCRdb called the 5' RACE reads again in MiXCR, with one record for every CDR3 protein. The table lists some 95,000 distinct CDR3 sequences, around 3.3% of them singletons. This clonotype was counted ten times or more. The antigen remains unidentified. The V call is TRBV6-5, the J call TRBJ1-1; TRBD1 agrees at 10 bases. The TCR sequence derives from a young woman with multiple sclerosis. Input material: PBMCs. CDR3 in amino acids: CASRAGQGLPLGSEAFF. The CDR3 nucleotides read TGTGCCAGCAGAGCGGGACAGGGGCTCCCCTTAGGTTCTGAAGCTTTCTTT.